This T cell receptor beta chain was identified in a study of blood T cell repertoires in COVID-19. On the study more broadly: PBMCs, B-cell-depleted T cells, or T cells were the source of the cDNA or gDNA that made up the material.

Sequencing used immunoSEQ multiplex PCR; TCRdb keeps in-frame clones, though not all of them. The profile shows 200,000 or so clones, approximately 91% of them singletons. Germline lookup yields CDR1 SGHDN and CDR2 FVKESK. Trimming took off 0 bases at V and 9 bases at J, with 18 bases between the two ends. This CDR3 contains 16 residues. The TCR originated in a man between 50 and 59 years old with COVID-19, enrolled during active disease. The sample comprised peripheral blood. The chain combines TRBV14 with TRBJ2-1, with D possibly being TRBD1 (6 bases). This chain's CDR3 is CASSQETGYIHGEQFF. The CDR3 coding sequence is TGTGCCAGCAGCCAAGAAACAGGGTACATTCACGGTGAGCAGTTCTTC.